Listed below are T cell receptor beta chains from one sample, sequenced in a study of blood T cell repertoires in COVID-19. Sequencing was performed with immunoSEQ multiplex PCR; in TCRdb, only in-frame clones are kept and a portion is missing. Of around 64,000 clones listed, around 86% are singletons. Sequenced material: peripheral blood. Receptor source: a man between 25 and 39 years old with acute or convalescent COVID-19. The CDR3 runs from the conserved cysteine through the conserved F or W. The order of the fields is D gene, V gene, J gene, clone size, CDR3 DNA, CDR3 protein. The D gene is left open where the match is weak. Expanded clones are given a class, and other clones once, few, many or no size at all.

>.|TRBV7-8|TRBJ1-1|.
TGTGCCAGCAGCTTAGTATACGACGGGGGGCCGGGAGCTTTCTTT
CASSLVYDGGPGAFF
>.|TRBV7-9|TRBJ2-1|.
TGTGCCAGCAACTACGCGGACTCCTACAATGAGCAGTTCTTC
CASNYADSYNEQFF
>TRBD1|TRBV7-4|TRBJ1-5|.
TGTGCCAGCAGCTTAGGAGGGGGGCGGACAGGGCTTCAACGCACTCAGCCCCAGCATTTT
CASSLGGGRTGLQRTQPQHF
>.|TRBV5-5|TRBJ2-4|.
TGTGCCAGCAGCTTGAGACCGGGGAGCATTCAGTACTTC
CASSLRPGSIQYF
>.|TRBV7-9|TRBJ2-2|.
TGTGCCAGCAGCTCCCGTACTTTGTCCGGGGAGCTGTTTTTT
CASSSRTLSGELFF
>.|TRBV6-5|TRBJ1-5|.
TGTGCCAGCACCACAAACAATCAGCCCCAGCATTTT
CASTTNNQPQHF
>.|TRBV4-1|TRBJ1-6|.
TGCGCCAGCAGCCAAGTAGCACTACAGGCCAATTCACCCCTCCACTTT
CASSQVALQANSPLHF
>TRBD1|TRBV5-1|TRBJ1-2|once
TGCGCCAGCAGCTTGGACGGGACAGGGATTTATGGCTACACCTTC
CASSLDGTGIYGYTF
>.|TRBV28|TRBJ1-6|few
TGTGCCACCCTGCGGGGGGCCGGTTCACCCCTCCACTTT
CATLRGAGSPLHF
>.|TRBV7-2|TRBJ2-3|few
TGTGCCAGCAGCCCATCTAGAGATACGCAGTATTTT
CASSPSRDTQYF
>.|TRBV6-5|TRBJ1-5|few
TGTGCCAGCACGGGTTGGAGCAATCAGCCCCAGCATTTT
CASTGWSNQPQHF
>TRBD1|TRBV6-2/TRBV6-3|TRBJ1-1|.
TGTGCCAGCACCCCGAGGACAGGTCAGCTATTGGACACTGAAGCTTTCTTT
CASTPRTGQLLDTEAFF
>TRBD1|TRBV7-6|TRBJ1-1|.
TGTGCCAGCAGGCCAGGGGGCACTGAAGCTTTCTTT
CASRPGGTEAFF
>TRBD2|TRBV19|TRBJ2-1|.
TGTGCCAGTAGTCCGGCACCGCTAGCGGGAGGAGGGAATGAGCAGTTCTTC
CASSPAPLAGGGNEQFF
>.|TRBV9|TRBJ2-2|.
TGTGCCAGCAGCCCCCGACTTCTCGCGAACACCGGGGAGCTGTTTTTT
CASSPRLLANTGELFF
>.|TRBV10-3|TRBJ1-2|.
TGTGCCATCAGTGAATCCTCAGTTGCCTATGGCTACACCTTC
CAISESSVAYGYTF
>.|TRBV7-9|TRBJ1-2|.
TGTGCCAGCAGCTTAGGCAGGTTGGAAAACTATGGCTACACCTTC
CASSLGRLENYGYTF
>.|TRBV7-2|TRBJ1-6|.
TGTGCCAGCAGCTCCTTGGCGGGCGGGGAGGGTTCACCCCTCCACTTT
CASSSLAGGEGSPLHF
>TRBD1|TRBV2|TRBJ1-4|.
TGTGCCAGCAGTGTCTTAGGGACAGCTAATGAAAAACTGTTTTTT
CASSVLGTANEKLFF
>.|TRBV11-2|TRBJ1-2|.
TGTGCCAGCAGCAAAGACGGGGGGAACTATGGCTACACCTTC
CASSKDGGNYGYTF
>.|TRBV4-2|TRBJ1-3|.
TGTGCCAGCAGCCAAGATGAAGCCCGGGGAAGTGGGAACACCATATATTTT
CASSQDEARGSGNTIYF
>.|TRBV9|TRBJ1-2|few
TGTGCCAGCAGCCCCAGTGAGGGAAGGTATGGCTACACCTTC
CASSPSEGRYGYTF
>TRBD2|TRBV5-5|TRBJ2-1|.
TGTGCCAGCAGCCTTAGCGGGCCCACCTACAATGAGCAGTTCTTC
CASSLSGPTYNEQFF
>.|TRBV2|TRBJ2-5|.
TGTGCCAGCGAGGGGGGGGAGACCCAGTACTTC
CASEGGETQYF
>TRBD2|TRBV23-1|TRBJ2-2|few
TGCGCCAGCGGGGGACTAGCGGTAAACACCGGGGAGCTGTTTTTT
CASGGLAVNTGELFF
>.|TRBV3-1/TRBV3-2|TRBJ1-2|.
TGTGCCAGCAGCCAACGCCGACCCAGACAGGACTACTATGGCTACACCTTC
CASSQRRPRQDYYGYTF
>.|TRBV29-1|TRBJ2-1|once
TGCAGCGTTTACAGGGCTTCCTACAATGAGCAGTTCTTC
CSVYRASYNEQFF
>.|TRBV15|TRBJ2-7|.
TGTGCCACCAGCAGTGTCGGGGGCGAGCAGTACTTC
CATSSVGGEQYF
>.|TRBV3-1/TRBV3-2|TRBJ1-1|.
TGTGCCAGCAGCCACGGGAGCAGAGTAGAAGCTTTCTTT
CASSHGSRVEAFF
>TRBD1|TRBV9|TRBJ1-1|.
TGTGCCAGCAGCCCCGGACAGGGGGAAACTGAAGCTTTCTTT
CASSPGQGETEAFF
>.|TRBV19|TRBJ1-6|.
TGTGCCAGTAGTGGATTTATCTTCCTCGCGGGTAATTCACCCCTCCACTTT
CASSGFIFLAGNSPLHF
>.|TRBV5-1|TRBJ1-3|.
TGCGCCAGCAGCTTGGACAGGCCGAACACCATATATTTT
CASSLDRPNTIYF
>.|TRBV2|TRBJ1-4|.
TGTGCCAGCAGTGGTCCGCCCTATAATGAAAAACTGTTTTTT
CASSGPPYNEKLFF
>.|TRBV7-9|TRBJ1-6|.
TGTGCCGCACTACCCAGGTCCAGGGCTCGCAATAATTCACCCCTCCACTTT
CAALPRSRARNNSPLHF
>.|TRBV20-1|TRBJ1-5|.
TGCAGTGCTAGTGTGGGGGGTTCGGGCAATCAGCCCCAGCATTTT
CSASVGGSGNQPQHF
>.|TRBV3-1/TRBV3-2|TRBJ2-7|once
TGTGCCAGCAGCTCCCGGGTCTTACCCTACGAGCAGTACTTC
CASSSRVLPYEQYF
>TRBD1|TRBV4-2|TRBJ1-4|.
TGTGCCAGCAGCCAGGGACAGGGTAATGAAAAACTGTTTTTT
CASSQGQGNEKLFF
>TRBD1|TRBV7-9|TRBJ1-1|.
TGTGCCAGCAGCTTAGAGGGCTGGGGACAGGGCGAAGCTTTCTTT
CASSLEGWGQGEAFF
>TRBD2|TRBV10-3|TRBJ2-5|.
TGTGCCATCAGTGATAGAACTAGCGGGGGAGGGGAGACCCAGTACTTC
CAISDRTSGGGETQYF
>TRBD2|TRBV7-3|TRBJ2-1|.
TGTGCCAGCAGCTCTGGAACTAGCGGGAGGGCCGCAGATGAGCAGTTCTTC
CASSSGTSGRAADEQFF
>.|TRBV6-5|TRBJ1-2|.
TGTGCCAGCAGTTACACCCAGGGTGCTTGGTATGGCTACACCTTC
CASSYTQGAWYGYTF
>.|TRBV11-2|TRBJ1-2|.
TGTGCCAGCAGCTCCCATGTTAGAGCCGGCGGGCGAGGCTATGGCTACACCTTC
CASSSHVRAGGRGYGYTF
>TRBD1|TRBV27|TRBJ1-6|.
TGTGCCAGCAGTAGCATAATTCCGGGACAGGATTACTATAATTCACCCCTCCACTTT
CASSSIIPGQDYYNSPLHF
>TRBD1|TRBV5-1|TRBJ1-2|.
TGCGCCAGCAGCTCAGGGACAGGGGACTATGGCTACACCTTC
CASSSGTGDYGYTF
>.|TRBV19|TRBJ1-1|.
TGTGCCAGTAGTATAGGGACAGTAGTCGCTGAAGCTTTCTTT
CASSIGTVVAEAFF
>TRBD2|TRBV6-5|TRBJ2-2|.
TGTGCCAGCAGGACGACTAGCGGGGGGCCCGGGGAGCTGTTTTTT
CASRTTSGGPGELFF
>TRBD1|TRBV10-1|TRBJ1-1|few
TGCGCCAGCAGTGACGGACAGGGGGAAACTGAAGCTTTCTTT
CASSDGQGETEAFF
>TRBD1|TRBV18|TRBJ2-5|.
TGTGCCAGCTCACCACAGAGGGGGCCTCAAGAGACCCAGTACTTC
CASSPQRGPQETQYF
>TRBD1|TRBV18|TRBJ1-1|.
TGTGCCAGCTCTCCAGACAGGGCGGGTGAAGCTTTCTTT
CASSPDRAGEAFF
>TRBD1|TRBV7-9|TRBJ1-4|.
TGTGCCGGGGGACAGGGCAATGAAAAACTGTTTTTT
CAGGQGNEKLFF
>.|TRBV12-1|TRBJ1-1|once
TGTGCCAGCAGCCCACAGGACAACACTGAAGCTTTCTTT
CASSPQDNTEAFF
>.|TRBV7-8|TRBJ1-2|.
TGTGCCAGCAGCTTAACCTCGGGGGGCAGGTCGAAAGCTAACTATGGCTACACCTTC
CASSLTSGGRSKANYGYTF
>TRBD1|TRBV6-6|TRBJ1-6|.
TGTGCCAGCAGTGGGACAGGGGGCGCTGGTATGACACCCCTCCACTTT
CASSGTGGAGMTPLHF
>.|TRBV7-9|TRBJ1-1|.
TGTGCCAGCAGCTTTACCAAGGGAGGGGCCGCTGAAGCTTTCTTT
CASSFTKGGAAEAFF
>.|TRBV5-1|TRBJ1-6|.
TGCGCCAGCAGCTTGGAAAAACAGGGTAATTCACCCCTCCACTTT
CASSLEKQGNSPLHF